This is a list of T cell receptor beta chains from one sample in a study of cytomegalovirus exposure and HLA in healthy donors. TCRdb's copy holds only in-frame clones and misses some; the assay was immunoSEQ multiplex PCR. The table shows about 150,000 clones, with over 70% occurring only once. Sequenced sample: PBMCs. The receptors come from a man under 40 in good health and CMV-seronegative. CDR3s include the opening cysteine and the closing phenylalanine or tryptophan. Each record gives: clone size, CDR3 length, V gene, D gene, J gene, CDR3 DNA, CDR3 protein. A D gene is named only where the DNA matches it firmly. Some rows mark clone size as missing; the rest say once, few, many or name a class of expanded clone.

few	12	TRBV7-2	TRBD2	TRBJ2-1	TGTGTTAGTCTAGCGGCGTGGAATGAGCAGTTCTTC	CVSLAAWNEQFF
-	17	TRBV7-9	TRBD2	TRBJ2-7	TGTGCCAGCAGCTCGACTAGCGGGGGGCGAGAAGGTTACGAGCAGTACTTC	CASSSTSGGREGYEQYF
-	16	TRBV7-9	TRBD2	TRBJ2-3	TGTGCCAGCAGCAAGACTAGCGGGGGGCTCGCAGATACGCAGTATTTT	CASSKTSGGLADTQYF
-	15	TRBV10-3	TRBD1	TRBJ1-5	TGTGCCATCAGTTCGACAGGGGTTAGCAATCAGCCCCAGCATTTT	CAISSTGVSNQPQHF
-	14	TRBV7-6	-	TRBJ2-3	TGTGCCAGCAGCTTAGGAGCAGGGCGCGATACGCAGTATTTT	CASSLGAGRDTQYF
-	16	TRBV10-3	TRBD2	TRBJ2-5	TGTGCCATCAGTGGTTCGACTAGCGGGGTCCAAGAGACCCAGTACTTC	CAISGSTSGVQETQYF
-	13	TRBV19	-	TRBJ1-4	TGTGCCAGTAGTATAACTGGTAATGAAAAACTGTTTTTT	CASSITGNEKLFF
once	14	TRBV6-1	-	TRBJ1-2	TGTGCCAGCAGTGCCTCGTCAGGGATCTATGGCTACCCCTTC	CASSASSGIYGYPF
-	13	TRBV14	-	TRBJ2-7	TGTGCCAGCAGCCCCCTGGAGGCGGGGGAGCAGTACTTC	CASSPLEAGEQYF
once	15	TRBV7-9	TRBD1	TRBJ2-7	TGTGCCAGCAGCCCACAGGGGGAACTCTCCTACGAGCAGTACTTC	CASSPQGELSYEQYF
-	14	TRBV7-6	TRBD2	TRBJ2-1	TGTGCCAGCCAAATAGCGGGGGGGCGAAATGAGCAGTTCTTC	CASQIAGGRNEQFF
-	17	TRBV7-9	TRBD1	TRBJ2-5	TGTGCCAGCAGCTCCCGACAGGGGAGTAGGGGCCAAGAGACCCAGTACTTC	CASSSRQGSRGQETQYF
few	13	TRBV7-6	-	TRBJ2-5	TGTGCCAGCAGCTTAGGACAGACGGAGACCCAGTACTTC	CASSLGQTETQYF
-	14	TRBV6-6	-	TRBJ1-2	TGTGCCAGCAGTTACTCACAGTCTAACTATGGCTACACCTTC	CASSYSQSNYGYTF
-	14	TRBV2	-	TRBJ1-4	TGTGCCAGCAGCCTAGACAGGAACAATGAAAAACTGTTTTTT	CASSLDRNNEKLFF
-	13	TRBV5-4	-	TRBJ1-2	TGTGCCAGCAGCTTGGTAGGGGAGGATGGCTACACCTTC	CASSLVGEDGYTF
-	14	TRBV7-3	TRBD2	TRBJ2-5	TGTGCCAGCAGCCAGCGGGGGGGGAGGGAGACCCAGTACTTC	CASSQRGGRETQYF
-	14	TRBV6-1	-	TRBJ1-2	TGTGCCAGCAGTGAAGACAACCATGGAGGTGGCTACACCTTC	CASSEDNHGGGYTF
-	15	TRBV6-4	-	TRBJ1-6	TGTGCCAGCACTTCTGGGGGGTTGATTAATTCACCCCTCCACTTT	CASTSGGLINSPLHF